One sample yielded the 3 T cell receptor beta chains listed below, sequenced in a study of memory CD4+ T cells and cytomegalovirus serostatus. Produced via immunoSEQ multiplex PCR; TCRdb's table is partial and in-frame only. The table shows some 49,000 clones, with roughly 78% occurring only once. The sort gate was single viable CD3+CD4+CD8-CD45RO+ cells for memory CD4+ T cells. Sequences were obtained from memory CD4+ T cells from blood. These receptors all stem from an adult in good health and CMV-seronegative.

The chain is built from TRBV7-6 and TRBJ2-1, with D uncertain. Germline V CDR1 and CDR2: SGHVS, FNYEAQ. The CDR3 is 17 amino acids. Deletions cut 4 bases from V and 0 bases from J, with 16 bases between. CDR3 DNA sequence: TGTGCCAGCAGCTCCTGGACGAATGCCTACTCCTACAATGAGCAGTTCTTC. Translating gives CASSSWTNAYSYNEQFF.

The gene calls are TRBV19 and TRBJ2-1, with unresolved D. Trimming took 0 bases from V and 7 from J, leaving 1 base between them. There are 11 residues in the CDR3. Germline CDR1 is LNHDA and CDR2 is SQIVND (reference sequence). The CDR3 sequence: CASSIENEQFF. Written as DNA, the CDR3 is TGTGCCAGTAGTATAGAAAATGAGCAGTTCTTC.

J is TRBJ1-3 and V is TRBV2; D is undetermined. Deletions cut 7 bases from V and 2 bases from J, with 3 bases between. CDR1 and CDR2 (germline): SNHLY, FYNNEI. This CDR3 comprises 11 residues. The CDR3 loop reads CASTPGNTIYF. The DNA of the CDR3 is TGTGCCAGCACCCCTGGAAACACCATATATTTT.